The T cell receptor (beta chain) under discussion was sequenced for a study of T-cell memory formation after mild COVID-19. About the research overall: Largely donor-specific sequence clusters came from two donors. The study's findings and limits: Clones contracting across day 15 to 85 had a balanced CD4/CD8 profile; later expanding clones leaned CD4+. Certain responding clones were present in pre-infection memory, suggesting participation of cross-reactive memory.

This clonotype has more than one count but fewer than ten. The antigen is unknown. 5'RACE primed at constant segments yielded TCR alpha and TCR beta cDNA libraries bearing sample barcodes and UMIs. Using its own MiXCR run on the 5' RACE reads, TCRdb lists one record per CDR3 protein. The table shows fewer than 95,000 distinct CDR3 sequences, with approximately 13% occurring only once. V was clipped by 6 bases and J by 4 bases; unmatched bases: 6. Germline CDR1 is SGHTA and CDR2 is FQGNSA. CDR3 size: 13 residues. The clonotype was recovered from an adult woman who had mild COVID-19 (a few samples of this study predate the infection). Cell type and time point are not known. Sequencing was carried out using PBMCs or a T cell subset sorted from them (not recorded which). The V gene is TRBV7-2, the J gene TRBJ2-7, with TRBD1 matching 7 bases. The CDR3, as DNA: TGTGCCAGCAGTCTCCAGGGGGTGTACGAGCAGTACTTC. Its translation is CASSLQGVYEQYF.